These T cell receptor beta chains were read from a single sample in a study of blood T cell repertoires in COVID-19. Data came from immunoSEQ multiplex PCR; TCRdb stores just in-frame clones and leaves some out. The profile covers more than 85,000 clones, with around 89% appearing a single time and about 3.5% taken by the ten largest. The sequenced sample consisted of peripheral blood. The receptors come from a woman aged 45-59 years with acute or convalescent COVID-19. The CDR3 runs from the conserved cysteine through the conserved F or W. Fields, in order: clone size, J gene, D gene, V gene, CDR3 protein, CDR3 DNA. The D gene is left open where the match is weak. The size entry is marked missing in some rows and otherwise reads once, few, many or a size class.

size: NA
J: TRBJ1-6
D: NA
V: TRBV2
CDR3: CASSSQGTYNSPLHF
DNA: TGTGCCAGCAGCTCCCAGGGGACCTATAATTCACCCCTCCACTTT

size: NA
J: TRBJ2-5
D: TRBD2
V: TRBV18
CDR3: CASSPLAGVQETQYF
DNA: TGTGCCAGCTCACCACTAGCGGGAGTACAAGAGACCCAGTACTTC

size: NA
J: TRBJ2-1
D: TRBD2
V: TRBV15
CDR3: CATSTLVGLADYNEQFF
DNA: TGTGCCACCAGCACTCTAGTCGGACTAGCGGACTACAATGAGCAGTTCTTC

size: NA
J: TRBJ2-4
D: NA
V: TRBV18
CDR3: CASSLETGVGNIQYF
DNA: TGTGCCAGCTCACTCGAAACAGGAGTAGGGAACATTCAGTACTTC

size: NA
J: TRBJ2-3
D: NA
V: TRBV30
CDR3: CAQGSRADTQYF
DNA: TGTGCCCAGGGGTCTCGTGCAGATACGCAGTATTTT

size: once
J: TRBJ1-6
D: NA
V: TRBV18
CDR3: CASSPERAGQSPLHF
DNA: TGTGCCAGCTCACCGGAGCGAGCAGGGCAATCACCCCTCCACTTT

size: few
J: TRBJ2-3
D: TRBD1
V: TRBV12-3/TRBV12-4
CDR3: CASTLTGASTQYF
DNA: TGTGCCAGCACCCTGACAGGGGCCAGCACGCAGTATTTT

size: NA
J: TRBJ2-7
D: TRBD2
V: TRBV18
CDR3: CASSPGTSGSYEQYF
DNA: TGTGCCAGCTCACCAGGGACTAGCGGGAGTTACGAGCAGTACTTC

size: NA
J: TRBJ1-2
D: NA
V: TRBV18
CDR3: CASSPRQDYGYTF
DNA: TGTGCCAGCTCACCACGACAGGATTATGGCTACACCTTC

size: NA
J: TRBJ2-7
D: TRBD1
V: TRBV7-9
CDR3: CASSLALQGPLGEQYF
DNA: TGTGCCAGCAGCTTAGCGCTACAGGGGCCCCTGGGGGAGCAGTACTTC

size: NA
J: TRBJ2-7
D: TRBD1
V: TRBV5-4
CDR3: CASSLGDRGSYEQYF
DNA: TGTGCCAGCAGCCTGGGGGACAGGGGGTCGTACGAGCAGTACTTC